This T cell receptor (beta chain) was recovered during a study of T cell responses to AZD1222 COVID-19 vaccine. V shed 4 bases, J shed 6 bases, and the junction held 6 bases outside the gene matches. Germline V gene sequence: CDR1 MNHEY, CDR2 SVGEGT. This CDR3 region has 14 residues. Repertoires were generated with immunoSEQ multiplex PCR, while TCRdb's copy carries only in-frame clones and drops some. There are approximately 110,000 clones in the sample; around 89% occur only once, and about 4.2% lies in the top ten. The material was peripheral blood, obtained on day 0 of AZD1222 vaccination. The TCR originated in an adult in good health. J is TRBJ2-4 and V is TRBV6-2 or TRBV6-3, with 7 bases identical to TRBD1. CDR3 protein: CASSSTDRANIQYF. In DNA form, the CDR3 reads TGTGCCAGCAGTTCTACTGACAGGGCAAACATTCAGTACTTC.